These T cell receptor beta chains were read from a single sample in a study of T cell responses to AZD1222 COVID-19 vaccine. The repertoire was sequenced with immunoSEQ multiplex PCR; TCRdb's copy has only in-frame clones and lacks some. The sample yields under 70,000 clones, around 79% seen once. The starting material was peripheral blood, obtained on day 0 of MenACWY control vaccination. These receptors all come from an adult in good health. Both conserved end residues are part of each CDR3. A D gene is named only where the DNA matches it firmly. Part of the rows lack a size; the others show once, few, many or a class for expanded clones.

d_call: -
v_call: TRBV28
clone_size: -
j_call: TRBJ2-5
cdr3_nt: TGTGCCAGCAGGAATTTACTGGGAGGGGGACCCGGGACCCAGTACTTC
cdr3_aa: CASRNLLGGGPGTQYF

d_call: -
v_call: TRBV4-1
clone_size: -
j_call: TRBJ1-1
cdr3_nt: TGCGCCAGCAGCCAAGGGCAGACTGAAGCTTTCTTT
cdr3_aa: CASSQGQTEAFF

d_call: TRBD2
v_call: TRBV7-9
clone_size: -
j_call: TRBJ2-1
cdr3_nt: TGTGCCAGCAGCTCCGGACTAGCGATAAGTTATGAGCAGTTCTTC
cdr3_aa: CASSSGLAISYEQFF

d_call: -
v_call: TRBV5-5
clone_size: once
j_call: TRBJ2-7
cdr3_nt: TGTGCCAGCAGCTTCGTTAGCAGGGACGAGCAGTACTTC
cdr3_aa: CASSFVSRDEQYF

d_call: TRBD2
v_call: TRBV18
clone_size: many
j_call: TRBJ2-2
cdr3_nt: TGTGCCAGCTCACCCCTAGCGGGGGCAGCCACCGGGGAGCTGTTTTTT
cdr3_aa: CASSPLAGAATGELFF

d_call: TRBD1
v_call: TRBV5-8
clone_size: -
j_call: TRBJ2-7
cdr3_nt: TGTGCCAGCAGCCCCCGAACGACAGGGGGCGGCGACGAGCAGTACTTC
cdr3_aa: CASSPRTTGGGDEQYF

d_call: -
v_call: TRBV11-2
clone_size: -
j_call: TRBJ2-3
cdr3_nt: TGTGCCAGCAGCTTAGACAGGGGTGATACGCAGTATTTT
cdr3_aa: CASSLDRGDTQYF

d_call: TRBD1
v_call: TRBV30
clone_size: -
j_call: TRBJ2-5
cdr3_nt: TGTGCCTGGAGTGGGGACAGGGGGCACCAAGAGACCCAGTACTTC
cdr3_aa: CAWSGDRGHQETQYF

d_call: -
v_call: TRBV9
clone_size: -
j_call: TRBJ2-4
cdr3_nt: TGTGCCAGCAGCGTAGGGAGTGGGACGGGCATAGCCAAAAACATTCAGTACTTC
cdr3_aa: CASSVGSGTGIAKNIQYF

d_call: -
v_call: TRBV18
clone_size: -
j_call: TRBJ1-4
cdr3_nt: TGTGCCAGCTCACCCAAACAAGGTGAAAAACTGTTTTTT
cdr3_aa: CASSPKQGEKLFF

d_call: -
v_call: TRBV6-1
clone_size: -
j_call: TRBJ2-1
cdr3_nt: TGTGCCAGCAGTGAAAACGGTCCAGGGAACAATGAGCAGTTCTTC
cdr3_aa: CASSENGPGNNEQFF

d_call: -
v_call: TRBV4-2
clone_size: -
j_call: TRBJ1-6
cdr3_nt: TGTGCCAGCAGCCAAGATCCAGGGGCGGGGAATTCACCCCTCCACTTT
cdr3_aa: CASSQDPGAGNSPLHF

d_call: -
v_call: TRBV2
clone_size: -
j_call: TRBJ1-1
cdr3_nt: TGTGCCAGCAGTGAAAATAGGGCGGCGAACACTGAAGCTTTCTTT
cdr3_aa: CASSENRAANTEAFF

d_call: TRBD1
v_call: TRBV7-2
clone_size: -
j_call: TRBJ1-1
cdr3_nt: TGTGCCAGCAGCTCAGATGCAGGGGGAAACACTGAAGCTTTCTTT
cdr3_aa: CASSSDAGGNTEAFF

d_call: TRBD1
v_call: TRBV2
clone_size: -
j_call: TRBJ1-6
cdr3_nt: TGTGCCAGCAGTGCCCTAACCGGGACAGAAGGCTCCTATAATTCACCCCTCCACTTT
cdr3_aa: CASSALTGTEGSYNSPLHF

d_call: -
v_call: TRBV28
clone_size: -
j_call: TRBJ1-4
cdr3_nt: TGTGCCAGCAGTCCCGAGGGACGCAGCCTTAGGGAAAAACTGTTTTTT
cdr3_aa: CASSPEGRSLREKLFF

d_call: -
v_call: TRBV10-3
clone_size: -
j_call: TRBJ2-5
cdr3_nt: TGTGCCATCAGTGAGTACGTAGACCAAGAGACCCAGTACTTC
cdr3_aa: CAISEYVDQETQYF

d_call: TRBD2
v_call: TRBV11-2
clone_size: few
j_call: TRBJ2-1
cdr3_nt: TGTGCCAGCAGCCCTCGACTAGCTGGCTACAATGAGCAGTTCTTC
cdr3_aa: CASSPRLAGYNEQFF

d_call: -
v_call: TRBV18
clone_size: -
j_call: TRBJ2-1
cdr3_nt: TGTGCCAGCTCACCTGGCGTCTGGGGCAATGAGCAGTTCTTC
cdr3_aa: CASSPGVWGNEQFF

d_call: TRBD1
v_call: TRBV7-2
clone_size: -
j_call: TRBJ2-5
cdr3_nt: TGTGCCAGCAGCTCAGAAACAGGGGAAGAGACCCAGTACTTC
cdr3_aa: CASSSETGEETQYF

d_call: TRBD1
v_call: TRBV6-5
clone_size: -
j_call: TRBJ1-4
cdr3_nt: TGTGCCAGCAGGACCGGGACAGGGGGCGAAAAACTGTTTTTT
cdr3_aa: CASRTGTGGEKLFF

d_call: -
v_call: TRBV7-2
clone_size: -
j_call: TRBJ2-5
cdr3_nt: TGTGCCAGCTCCGGGGGCCTACAAGAGACCCAGTACTTC
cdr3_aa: CASSGGLQETQYF

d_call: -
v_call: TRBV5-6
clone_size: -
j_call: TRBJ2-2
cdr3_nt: TGTGCCAGCAGCTCAGAGACAGGAAACACCGGGGAGCTGTTTTTT
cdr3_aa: CASSSETGNTGELFF

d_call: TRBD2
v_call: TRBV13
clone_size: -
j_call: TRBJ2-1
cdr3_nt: TGTGCCAGCAGCTCCTTTAGCGGGGTCCGAGATGAGCAGTTCTTC
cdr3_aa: CASSSFSGVRDEQFF

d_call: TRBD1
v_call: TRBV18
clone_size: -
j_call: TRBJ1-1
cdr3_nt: TGTGCCAGCTCACCCCTAGGACAGGGGCTTGGGGAAGCTTTCTTT
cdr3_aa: CASSPLGQGLGEAFF

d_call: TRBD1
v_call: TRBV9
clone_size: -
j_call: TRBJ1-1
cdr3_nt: TGTGCCAGCAGCACCGGGACAGGGTCTGAAGCTTTCTTT
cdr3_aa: CASSTGTGSEAFF

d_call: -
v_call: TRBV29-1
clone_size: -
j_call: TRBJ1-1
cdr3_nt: TGCAGCGTTGGCCTGAGGGGGGTGAACACTGAAGCTTTCTTT
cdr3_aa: CSVGLRGVNTEAFF

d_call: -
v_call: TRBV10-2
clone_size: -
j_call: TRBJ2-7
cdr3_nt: TGCGCCAGCAGTGAGAGGAAACAGCTTGAGCAGTACTTC
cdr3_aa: CASSERKQLEQYF